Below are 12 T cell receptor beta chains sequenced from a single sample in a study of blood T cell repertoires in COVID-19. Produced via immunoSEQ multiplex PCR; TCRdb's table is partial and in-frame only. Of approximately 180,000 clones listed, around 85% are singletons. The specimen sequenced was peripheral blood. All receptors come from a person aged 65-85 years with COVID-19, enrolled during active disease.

The CDR3 protein is CASSLPGQASHISLHF. The DNA of the CDR3 is TGTGCCAGCAGTTTACCAGGACAGGCTTCACATATTTCCCTCCACTTT. This chain connects TRBV28 to TRBJ1-6; 7 bases are shared with TRBD1. Looked up from germline, CDR1 is MDHEN and CDR2 is SYDVKM. The CDR3 runs 16 residues. The trim removed 2 bases at V and 14 bases at J, leaving 15 bases unmatched.

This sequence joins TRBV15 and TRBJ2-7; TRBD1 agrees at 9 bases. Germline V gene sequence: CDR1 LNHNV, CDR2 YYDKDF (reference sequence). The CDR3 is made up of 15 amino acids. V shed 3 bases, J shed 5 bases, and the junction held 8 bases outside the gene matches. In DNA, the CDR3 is TGTGCCACCAGCAGGGGGACAGGGCAATTGAACGAGCAGTACTTC. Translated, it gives CATSRGTGQLNEQYF.

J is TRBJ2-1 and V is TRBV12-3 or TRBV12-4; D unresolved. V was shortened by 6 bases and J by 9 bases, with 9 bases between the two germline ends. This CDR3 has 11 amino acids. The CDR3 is CASRNEVEQFF. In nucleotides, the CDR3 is TGTGCCAGCAGGAACGAGGTTGAGCAGTTCTTC.

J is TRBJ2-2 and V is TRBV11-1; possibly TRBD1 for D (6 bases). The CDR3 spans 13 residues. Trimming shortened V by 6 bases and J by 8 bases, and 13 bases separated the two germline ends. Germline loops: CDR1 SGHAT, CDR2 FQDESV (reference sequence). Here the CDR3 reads CASRRNREGELFF. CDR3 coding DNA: TGTGCCAGCAGGAGAAACAGGGAAGGGGAGCTGTTTTTT.

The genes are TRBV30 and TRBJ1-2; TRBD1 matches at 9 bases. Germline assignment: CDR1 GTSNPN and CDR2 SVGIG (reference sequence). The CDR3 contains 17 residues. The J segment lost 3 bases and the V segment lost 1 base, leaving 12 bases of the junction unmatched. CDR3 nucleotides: TGTGCCTGGAGTGAAGTTTCAATGGGGACAGGGTACTATGGCTACACCTTC. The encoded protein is CAWSEVSMGTGYYGYTF.

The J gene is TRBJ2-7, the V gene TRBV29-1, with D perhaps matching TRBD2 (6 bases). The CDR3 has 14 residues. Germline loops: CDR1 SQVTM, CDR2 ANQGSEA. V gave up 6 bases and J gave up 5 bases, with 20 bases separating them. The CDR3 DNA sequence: TGCAGCGTCCTCCAATCCGGGGGATCCCACGAGCAGTACTTC. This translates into CSVLQSGGSHEQYF.

The DNA for the CDR3 is TGTGCCAGCAGCTTAGATCGGTTCCAAAGGACAGGAGGGAACGATTCACCCCTCCACTTT. Its translation is CASSLDRFQRTGGNDSPLHF. The V and J genes are TRBV11-2 and TRBJ1-6; 7 nucleotides align to TRBD1. The germline V gene encodes CDR1 SGHAT and CDR2 FQNNGV. Trimming cost V 0 bases and J 8 bases; bases outside gene matches: 19. The CDR3 is 20 residues long.

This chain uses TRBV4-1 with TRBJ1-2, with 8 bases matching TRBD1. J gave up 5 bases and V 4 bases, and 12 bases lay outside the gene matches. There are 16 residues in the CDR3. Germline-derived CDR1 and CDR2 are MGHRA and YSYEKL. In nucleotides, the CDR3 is TGCGCCAGCAGCCTCACTGCGACAGGGGCAGGATATGGCTACACCTTC. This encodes CASSLTATGAGYGYTF.

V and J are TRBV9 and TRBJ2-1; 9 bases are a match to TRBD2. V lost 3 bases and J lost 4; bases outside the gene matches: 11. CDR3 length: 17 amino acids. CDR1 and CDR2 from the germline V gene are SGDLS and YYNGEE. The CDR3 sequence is CASSGGSGTSPYNEQFF. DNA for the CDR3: TGTGCCAGCAGCGGGGGGTCCGGGACTAGCCCGTACAATGAGCAGTTCTTC.

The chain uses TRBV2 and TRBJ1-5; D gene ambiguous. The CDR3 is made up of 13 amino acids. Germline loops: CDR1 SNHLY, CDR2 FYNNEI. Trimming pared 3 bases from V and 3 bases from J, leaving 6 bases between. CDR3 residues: CASSDRVNQPQHF. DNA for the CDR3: TGTGCCAGCAGTGATCGGGTCAATCAGCCCCAGCATTTT.

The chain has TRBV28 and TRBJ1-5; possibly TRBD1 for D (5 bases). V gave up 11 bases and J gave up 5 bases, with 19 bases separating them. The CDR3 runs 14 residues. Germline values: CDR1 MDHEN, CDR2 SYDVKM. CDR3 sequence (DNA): TGTGCCGGGGGGAGTGGCCACTACGATCAGCCCCAGCATTTT. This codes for CAGGSGHYDQPQHF.

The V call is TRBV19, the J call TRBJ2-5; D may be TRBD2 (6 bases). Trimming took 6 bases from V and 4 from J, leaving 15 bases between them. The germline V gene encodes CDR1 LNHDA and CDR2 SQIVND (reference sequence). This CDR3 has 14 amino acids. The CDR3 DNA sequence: TGTGCCAGTAGGGGCTTGACTAGTCGAGAGACCCAGTACTTC. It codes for CASRGLTSRETQYF.